This paragraph covers one T cell receptor (beta chain) sequence. The assay was immunoSEQ multiplex PCR, and TCRdb's table has in-frame clones only and misses some. Found here are approximately 270,000 clones, 75% to 90% of them singletons; the top ten hold under 2.5%. Per germline, CDR1 LGHDT and CDR2 YNNKEL (reference sequence). With V trimmed by 1 base and J by 2 bases, 8 bases remained unmatched. CDR3 size: 16 residues. This specimen belongs to a study of blood T cell repertoires in COVID-19. Overall study context: Donors in the United States, Italy and Spain gave samples during acute or convalescent COVID-19. T cells, B-cell-depleted T cells, or PBMCs provided the cDNA or gDNA that served as material.

Researchers sorted participants into cohorts using their self-reported clinical history. Material for sequencing was PBMCs or T cells enriched from blood (not recorded which). The chain links TRBV3-1 (or the pseudogene TRBV3-2) to TRBJ2-7; TRBD2 aligns across 7 bases. The receptor comes from a woman aged 45-59 years who had recovered from COVID-19. The CDR3 DNA reads as TGTGCCAGCAGCCAAGCGGGGACTATCCCCACCTACGAGCAGTACTTC. Amino acids: CASSQAGTIPTYEQYF.